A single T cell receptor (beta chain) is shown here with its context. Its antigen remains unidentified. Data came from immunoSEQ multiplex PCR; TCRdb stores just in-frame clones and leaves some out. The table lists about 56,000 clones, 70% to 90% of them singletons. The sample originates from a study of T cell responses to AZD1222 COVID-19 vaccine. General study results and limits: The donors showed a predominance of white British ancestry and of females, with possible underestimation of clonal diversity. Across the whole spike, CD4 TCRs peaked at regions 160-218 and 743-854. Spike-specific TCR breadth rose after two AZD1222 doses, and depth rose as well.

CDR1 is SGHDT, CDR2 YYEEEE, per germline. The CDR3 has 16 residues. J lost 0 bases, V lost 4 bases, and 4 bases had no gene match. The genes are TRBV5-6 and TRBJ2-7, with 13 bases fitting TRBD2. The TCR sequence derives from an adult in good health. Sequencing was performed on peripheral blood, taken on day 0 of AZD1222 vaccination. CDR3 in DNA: TGTGCCAGCAGCGTTGGACTAGCGGGGGTCTCCTACGAGCAGTACTTC. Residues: CASSVGLAGVSYEQYF.